The rows below give T cell receptor beta chains drawn from one sample of a study of CXCR3-negative and CXCR3-positive naive CD8 T cells. TCRdb reprocessed the 5' RACE reads and stores each CDR3 protein as one record, lacking DNA. The listing records approximately 120,000 distinct CDR3 sequences. Sample: naive CXCR3+ CD8+ T cells from blood. Every receptor here comes from a human donor in good health. Some clones in this sample may be carry-over from other donors' samples. CDR3s include the opening cysteine and the closing phenylalanine or tryptophan.

J,V,CDR3
TRBJ1-2,TRBV3-1,CASSQPGQGYGYTF
TRBJ2-1,TRBV12-3/TRBV12-4,CASSFFLGAQDEQFF
TRBJ2-2,TRBV4-1,CASSQAPALGTGELFF
TRBJ2-2,TRBV6-5,CASSYRRTGELFF
TRBJ2-1,TRBV12-3/TRBV12-4,CASSLALVGNEQFF
TRBJ2-1,TRBV3-1,CASSQALAGPRNEQFF
TRBJ2-7,TRBV4-3,CASSQDWHEQYF
TRBJ2-7,TRBV7-9,CASSSNPGRYEQYF
TRBJ2-3,TRBV12-3/TRBV12-4,CASRDDSGRSSDTQYF
TRBJ2-7,TRBV5-5,CASSSQVLEQYF
TRBJ2-1,TRBV29-1,CSVDLTGGFNEQFF
TRBJ2-7,TRBV6-2/TRBV6-3,CASSYAQAPSYEQYF
TRBJ1-5,TRBV28,CASSLLSPGQGRQPQHF
TRBJ2-1,TRBV27,CASSLSRYRVSNEQFF
TRBJ2-5,TRBV20-1,CRSQAGRLEETQYF